These 10 T cell receptor beta chains came from one sample sequenced in a study of beta chain features in type 1 diabetes (dated by TCRdb to 2017 to 2018). Preparation of the library involved the immunoSEQ multiplex PCR assay. The entire isolated RNA was reverse transcribed using the High Capacity cDNA Reverse Transcription Kit, and thus expressed TCRB transcripts were sequenced. TCRdb retrieved this table from immuneACCESS and kept in-frame rearrangements only. Not all clones are present; in checked studies, unresolved V genes account for under half, and no reason is known for the remainder. The sample table shows 70,000 to 90,000 clones, and 25% to 35% are seen once. 0.4% to 0.55% of the sample belongs to the ten largest clones. The material sequenced was stem cell memory CD4+ T cells from blood. This specimen's cell subset or site label, per the study, means: stem cell-like memory CD4+ T cells. The source of these receptors is a woman aged 18-29 years in good health.

The chain links TRBV6-1 to TRBJ1-1, with 10 bases that match TRBD1. V gave up 4 bases and J gave up 0 bases; unmatched junction bases: 8. Looked up from germline, CDR1 is MNHNS and CDR2 is SASEGT. The CDR3 has 17 residues. CDR3 nucleotides: TGTGCCAGCAGTGGGGACAGGGGTGAGGGGATGAACACTGAAGCTTTCTTT. Amino acids: CASSGDRGEGMNTEAFF.

This clone was counted a few times. The V and J genes are TRBV10-3 and TRBJ2-1; 8 bases line up with TRBD1. CDR1 and CDR2 (germline): ENHRY, SYGVKD. This CDR3 contains 13 residues. The V segment lost 10 bases and the J segment 5 bases; nucleotides outside the gene matches: 7. The CDR3 sequence is CATRGTGHNEQFF. For the CDR3, the DNA is TGTGCCACCCGTGGGACAGGTCACAATGAGCAGTTCTTC.

Turning to this clone: Other DNA sequences in the sample encode the same CDR3. The CDR3: CASSPRQGSSGNTIYF. The CDR3 DNA sequence: TGTGCCAGCTCACCTCGACAGGGTAGCTCTGGAAACACCATATATTTT. This rearrangement joins TRBV18 to TRBJ1-3; TRBD1 aligns across 7 bases. The CDR3 covers 16 residues. Germline V gene data show CDR1 as KGHSH and CDR2 as LQKENI. Germline trimming cut 3 bases from V and 0 bases from J; bases unmatched to any gene: 5.

This rearrangement joins TRBV18 to TRBJ2-2; possible D gene TRBD2, 6 bases. The V end lost 3 bases, the J end lost 4 bases, and 12 bases lay between the germline ends. Looked up from germline, CDR1 is KGHSH and CDR2 is LQKENI. The CDR3 length is 15 residues. CDR3 DNA sequence: TGTGCCAGCTCACCGACGACAGCGGGCACCGGGGAGCTGTTTTTT. Its protein is CASSPTTAGTGELFF.

This sequence joins TRBV6-6 and TRBJ2-7; the D gene is possibly TRBD1 (5 bases). V dropped 7 bases and J dropped 0 bases, with 10 bases sitting between them. This CDR3 has 13 residues. Per germline, CDR1 MNHNY and CDR2 SVGAGI (reference sequence). DNA of the CDR3: TGTGCCAGCACCTCGGACAACTCCTACGAGCAGTACTTC. It codes for CASTSDNSYEQYF.

V usage is TRBV9 and J usage is TRBJ2-5; D uncertain. Germline values: CDR1 SGDLS, CDR2 YYNGEE. Trimming took off 4 bases at V and 5 bases at J, with 15 bases between the two ends. CDR3 length equals 14 residues. The CDR3: CASSPRQVVETQYF. The CDR3 DNA follows: TGTGCCAGCAGCCCCAGGCAGGTCGTGGAGACCCAGTACTTC.

V usage is TRBV9 and J usage is TRBJ2-2; 8 bases map to TRBD2. In germline, CDR1 is SGDLS, CDR2 YYNGEE. The V and J ends lost 1 base and 4 bases, in that order; junction bases with no gene match: 6. CDR3 size: 16 residues. This CDR3 is CASSVSGRPITGELFF. CDR3 in DNA: TGTGCCAGCAGCGTAAGCGGGAGACCTATCACCGGGGAGCTGTTTTTT.

The chain recombines TRBV5-4 with TRBJ2-1; 7 bases are shared with TRBD2. The germline gives CDR1 SGHNT, CDR2 YYREEE (reference sequence). The CDR3 length is 16 residues. V gave up 5 bases and J gave up 10 bases; unmatched junction bases: 18. CDR3: CASSFHTSAVVGEQFF. The CDR3 bases are TGTGCCAGCAGTTTCCATACTAGCGCGGTCGTCGGGGAGCAGTTCTTC. The full variable domain, its missing parts supplied by reference TRBV5-4 and TRBJ2-1, is ETGVTQSPTHLIKTRGQQVTLRCSSQSGHNTVSWYQQALGQGPQFIFQYYREEENGRGNFPPRFSGLQFPNYSSELNVNALELDDSALYLCASSFHTSAVVGEQFFGPGTRLTVL.

This clone was observed a few times. The CDR3 region is CASSYSKAGADTQYF. The CDR3 DNA follows: TGTGCCAGCAGTTACTCGAAGGCGGGGGCGGATACGCAGTATTTT. V and J are TRBV6-5 and TRBJ2-3; D may be TRBD2 (7 bases). This CDR3 is built from 15 residues. Trimming left V 0 bases short and J 6 bases short, with 13 bases between. Per germline, CDR1 MNHEY and CDR2 SVGAGI.

This clone was observed a few times. V is TRBV5-1 and J is TRBJ2-7; 10 nucleotides match TRBD1. CDR3 length: 14 amino acids. Germline trimming cut 4 bases from V and 3 bases from J; bases unmatched to any gene: 4. The germline V gene encodes CDR1 SGHRS and CDR2 YFSETQ. CDR3 sequence reads: CASSAGTGVYEQYF. The DNA for the CDR3 is TGCGCCAGCAGCGCGGGGACAGGGGTCTACGAGCAGTACTTC.